This TCR beta chain was profiled in a study of shared T cell receptors in the human thymus. This CDR3 contains 17 residues. The V segment lost 5 bases and the J segment 2 bases; nucleotides outside the gene matches: 8. In germline, CDR1 is SGHAT, CDR2 FQNNGV. The protocol was immunoSEQ multiplex PCR, while the TCRdb copy is restricted to in-frame clones and leaves out a portion. Of more than 550,000 clones in the sample, 80% to 90% are singletons; the top ten hold roughly 0.01%. This sample was also put to use in a study of human thymus T cells. That paper states: Healthy Finnish infants undergoing corrective surgery for congenital heart defects provided the donor material. Thymic resections from corrective heart surgery supplied the tissue. Related research found strongly overlapping thymic repertoires in unrelated individuals.

The sequence derives from a girl under three years old with a congenital heart defect. The V and J genes are TRBV11-2 and TRBJ2-3; 12 bases line up with TRBD2. Material for sequencing was thymocytes. CDR3 protein: CASSLRTSGAHTDTQYF. As DNA, the CDR3 is TGTGCCAGCAGCCTCCGGACTAGCGGGGCCCACACAGATACGCAGTATTTT.